This T cell receptor (beta chain) was sequenced during a study of T-cell memory formation after mild COVID-19. Study as a whole: Largely, the TCR clusters proved donor specific. Notes on the study in general: Largely, contracting CD4+ clones fell within CM and EM, and contracting CD8+ clones within EMRA.

There are a few counts of this clonotype. Its antigen remains unknown. V lost 6 bases and J 0 bases, leaving 15 bases between the germline ends. Germline assignment: CDR1 DFQATT and CDR2 SNEGSKA (reference sequence). The CDR3 sequence is 14 residues long. cDNA libraries for TCR alpha and TCR beta, carrying sample barcodes and UMIs, came from 5'RACE with constant-segment primers. TCRdb reanalysed the 5' RACE reads using MiXCR and keeps one entry per CDR3 protein. This table has some 200,000 distinct CDR3 sequences, 20% to 25% appearing once. The sequenced sample was PBMCs or a T cell subset sorted from them (not recorded which). The chain combines TRBV20-1 with TRBJ2-7; D is uncertain. The source of this sequence is an adult woman who had mild COVID-19 (a few samples of this study predate the infection). Cell type and time point are not known. The CDR3 is CSAEPTDNSYEQYF. The DNA for the CDR3 is TGCAGTGCCGAACCGACCGACAACTCCTACGAGCAGTACTTC.